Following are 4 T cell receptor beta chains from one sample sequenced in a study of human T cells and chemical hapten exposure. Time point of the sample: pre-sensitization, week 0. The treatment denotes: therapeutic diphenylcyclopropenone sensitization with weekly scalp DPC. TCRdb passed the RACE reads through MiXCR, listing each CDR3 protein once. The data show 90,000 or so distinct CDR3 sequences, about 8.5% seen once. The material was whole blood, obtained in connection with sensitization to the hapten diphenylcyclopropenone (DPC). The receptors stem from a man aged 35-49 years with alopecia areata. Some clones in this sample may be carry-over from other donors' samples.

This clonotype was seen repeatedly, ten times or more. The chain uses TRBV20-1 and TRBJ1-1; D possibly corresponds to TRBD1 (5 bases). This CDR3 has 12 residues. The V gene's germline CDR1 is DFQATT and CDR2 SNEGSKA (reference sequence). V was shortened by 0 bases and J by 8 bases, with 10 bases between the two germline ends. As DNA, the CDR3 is TGCAGTGCTAGAGATTCGGCAGGGGAAGCTTTCTTT. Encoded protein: CSARDSAGEAFF.

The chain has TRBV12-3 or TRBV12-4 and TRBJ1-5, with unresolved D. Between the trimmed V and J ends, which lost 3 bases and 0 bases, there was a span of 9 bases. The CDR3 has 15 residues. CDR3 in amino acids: CASSLNGYSNQPQHF. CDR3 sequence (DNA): TGTGCCAGCAGTTTGAACGGTTATAGCAATCAGCCCCAGCATTTT.

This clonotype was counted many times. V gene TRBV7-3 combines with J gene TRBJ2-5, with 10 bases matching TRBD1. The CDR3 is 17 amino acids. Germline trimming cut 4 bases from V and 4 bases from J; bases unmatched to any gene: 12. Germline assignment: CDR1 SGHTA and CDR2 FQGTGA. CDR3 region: CASSSTGTGALRETQYF. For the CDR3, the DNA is TGTGCCAGCAGCTCGACCGGGACAGGGGCCCTAAGAGAGACCCAGTACTTC.

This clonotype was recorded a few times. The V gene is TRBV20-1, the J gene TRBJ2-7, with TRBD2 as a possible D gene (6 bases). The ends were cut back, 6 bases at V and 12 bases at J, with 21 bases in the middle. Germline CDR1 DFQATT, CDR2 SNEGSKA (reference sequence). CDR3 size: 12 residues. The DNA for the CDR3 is TGCAGTGCCCCCCTGGAGGGCTTAGAACTGTACTTC. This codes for CSAPLEGLELYF.